This T cell receptor (beta chain) was retrieved from a study of T-cell reconstitution after alpha-beta-depleted transplantation in children. Study conclusions and caveats: T-cell counts and diversity were attributed mostly to newly produced T cells one year after transplant. High day-60 TCRbeta diversity in some patients came from surviving recipient T cells and thymic progenitors.

This clonotype was seen at least ten times. The antigen remains unidentified. Unique molecular identifiers featured in how the TCRbeta library was prepared. From the PCR reads, TCRdb called clonotypes with MiXCR, one entry per CDR3 protein. The sample consists of 450,000 to 550,000 distinct CDR3 sequences, about an eighth of them appearing once. The source material was PBMCs, mostly from graft donor cells, sampled 180 days after TCRalphabeta/CD19-depleted stem cell transplant. The sequence was collected from a female patient aged 2-15 years who had a stem cell transplant for aplastic anemia, so the T cells may come from the graft donor.

CDR3 amino acids: CASSSTDRGDTQYF. In DNA form, the CDR3 reads TGTGCCAGCAGCTCCACCGACAGGGGAGATACGCAGTATTTT. This rearrangement joins TRBV7-9 to TRBJ2-3; 8 bases match TRBD1. Trimming took 4 bases from V and 5 from J; bases not matched to a gene: 5. The germline CDR1 and CDR2 sequences are SEHNR and FQNEAQ (reference sequence). The CDR3 length is 14 residues.